This T cell receptor (beta chain) emerged from a study of cytomegalovirus exposure and HLA in healthy donors. Findings of the study overall: Researchers reportedly found TCR beta sequences accurately predicted most subjects' HLA-A and HLA-B alleles. As a later analysis showed, a missense DCLRE1C variant was linked to trimming of TCR beta V- and J-genes. Cytomegalovirus association was listed for 170 or so TCR beta chains.

From germline, CDR1 is MNHEY and CDR2 SMNVEV (reference sequence). Trimming cost V 2 bases and J 7 bases, with 14 bases left between them. The CDR3 has 14 residues. As concerns this clone: Antigen specificity is unknown.

Researchers ran the PCR with 60 Vbeta and 13 Jbeta primers. This table comes from immunoSEQ multiplex PCR, and its TCRdb copy is limited to in-frame clones, with some not included. The table includes over 150,000 clones, roughly 77% detected once. The TCR originated in a woman aged 45-65 years in good health and CMV-seropositive. The material sequenced was PBMCs. This sequence joins TRBV27 and TRBJ1-2; TRBD1 might be the D (6 bases). CDR3 in amino acids: CASSLSPGTTGYTF. For the CDR3, the DNA is TGTGCCAGCAGTTTAAGCCCCGGGACAACTGGCTACACCTTC.